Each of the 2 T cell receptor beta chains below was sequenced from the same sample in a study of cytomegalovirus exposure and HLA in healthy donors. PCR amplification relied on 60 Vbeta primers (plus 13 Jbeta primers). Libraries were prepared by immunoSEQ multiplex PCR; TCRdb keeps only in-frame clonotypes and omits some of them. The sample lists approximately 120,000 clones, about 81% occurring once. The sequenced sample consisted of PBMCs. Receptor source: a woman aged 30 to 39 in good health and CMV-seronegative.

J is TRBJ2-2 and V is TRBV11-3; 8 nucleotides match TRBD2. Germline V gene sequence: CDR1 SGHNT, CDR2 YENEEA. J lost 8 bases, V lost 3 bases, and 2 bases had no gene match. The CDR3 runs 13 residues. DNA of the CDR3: TGTGCCAGCAGCTTTTTAGCGGGAGGGGAGCTGTTTTTT. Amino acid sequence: CASSFLAGGELFF. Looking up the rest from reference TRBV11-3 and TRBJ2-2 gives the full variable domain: EAGVVQSPRYKIIEKKQPVAFWCNPISGHNTLYWYLQNLGQGPELLIRYENEEAVDDSQLPKDRFSAERLKGVDSTLKIQPAELGDSAVYLCASSFLAGGELFFGEGSRLTVL.

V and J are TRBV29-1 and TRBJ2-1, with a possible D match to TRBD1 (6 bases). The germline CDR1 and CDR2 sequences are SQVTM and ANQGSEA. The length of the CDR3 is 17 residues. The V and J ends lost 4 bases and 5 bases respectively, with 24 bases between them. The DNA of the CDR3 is TGCAGCGTTGGGGGGCCCTTTAAAAGGGCGACGGACAATGAGCAGTTCTTC. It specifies CSVGGPFKRATDNEQFF.